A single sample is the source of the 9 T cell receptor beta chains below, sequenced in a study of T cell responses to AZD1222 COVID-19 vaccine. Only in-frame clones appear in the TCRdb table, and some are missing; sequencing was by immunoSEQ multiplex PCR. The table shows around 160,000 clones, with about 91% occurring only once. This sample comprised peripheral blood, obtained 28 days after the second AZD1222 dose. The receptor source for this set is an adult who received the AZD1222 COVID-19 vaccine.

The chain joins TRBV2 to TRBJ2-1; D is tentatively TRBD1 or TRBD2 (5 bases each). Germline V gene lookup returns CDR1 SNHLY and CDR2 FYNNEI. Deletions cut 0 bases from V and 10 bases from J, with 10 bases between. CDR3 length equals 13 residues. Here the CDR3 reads CASSEARDAEQFF. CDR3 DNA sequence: TGTGCCAGCAGTGAAGCCCGGGACGCAGAGCAGTTCTTC.

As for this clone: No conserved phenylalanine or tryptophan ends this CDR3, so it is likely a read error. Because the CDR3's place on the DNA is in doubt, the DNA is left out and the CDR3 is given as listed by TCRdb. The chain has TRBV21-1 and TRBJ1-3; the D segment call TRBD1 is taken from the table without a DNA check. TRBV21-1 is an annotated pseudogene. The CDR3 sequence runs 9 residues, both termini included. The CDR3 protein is CASSNSTGI.

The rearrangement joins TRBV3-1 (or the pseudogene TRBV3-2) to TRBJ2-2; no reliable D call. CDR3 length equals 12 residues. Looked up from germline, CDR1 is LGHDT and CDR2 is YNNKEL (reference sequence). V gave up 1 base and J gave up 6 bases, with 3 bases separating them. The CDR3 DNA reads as TGTGCCAGCAGCCAAGCGTCCGGGGAGCTGTTTTTT. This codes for CASSQASGELFF.

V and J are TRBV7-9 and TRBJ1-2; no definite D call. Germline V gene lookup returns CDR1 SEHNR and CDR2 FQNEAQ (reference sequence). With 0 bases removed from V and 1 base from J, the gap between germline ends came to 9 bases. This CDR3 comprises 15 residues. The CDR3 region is CASSLASRGNYGYTF. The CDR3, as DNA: TGTGCCAGCAGCTTAGCCTCGCGGGGTAACTATGGCTACACCTTC.

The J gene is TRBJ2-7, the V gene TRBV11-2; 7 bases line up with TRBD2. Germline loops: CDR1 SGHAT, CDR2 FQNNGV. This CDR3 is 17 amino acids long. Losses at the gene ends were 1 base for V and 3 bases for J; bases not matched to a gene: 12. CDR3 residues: CASSLGGRAGVRYEQYF. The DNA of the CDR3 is TGTGCCAGCAGCTTAGGGGGCCGGGCGGGAGTCCGCTACGAGCAGTACTTC. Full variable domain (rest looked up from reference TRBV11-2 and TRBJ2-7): EAGVAQSPRYKIIEKRQSVAFWCNPISGHATLYWYQQILGQGPKLLIQFQNNGVVDDSQLPKDRFSAERLKGVDSTLKIQPAKLEDSAVYLCASSLGGRAGVRYEQYFGPGTRLTVT.

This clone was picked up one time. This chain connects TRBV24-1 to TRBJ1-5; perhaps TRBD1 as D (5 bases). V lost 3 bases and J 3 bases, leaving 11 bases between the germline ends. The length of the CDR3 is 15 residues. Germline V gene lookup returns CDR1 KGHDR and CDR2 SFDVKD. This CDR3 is CATSDARGSNQPQHF. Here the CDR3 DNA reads TGTGCCACCAGTGATGCCCGGGGCTCCAATCAGCCCCAGCATTTT.

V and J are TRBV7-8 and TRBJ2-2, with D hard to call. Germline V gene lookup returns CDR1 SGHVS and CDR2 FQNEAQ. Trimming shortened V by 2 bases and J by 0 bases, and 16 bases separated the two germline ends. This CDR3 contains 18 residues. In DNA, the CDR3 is TGTGCCAGCAGCTTATCGTCCAGGTTTGGCTCGAACACCGGGGAGCTGTTTTTT. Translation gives CASSLSSRFGSNTGELFF.

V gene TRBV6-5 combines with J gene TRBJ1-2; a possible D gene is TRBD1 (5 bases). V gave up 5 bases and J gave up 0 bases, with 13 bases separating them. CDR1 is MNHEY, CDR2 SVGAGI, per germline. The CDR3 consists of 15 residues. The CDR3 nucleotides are TGTGCCAGCAGTACCGGGACGGGAGCTAACTATGGCTACACCTTC. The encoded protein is CASSTGTGANYGYTF.

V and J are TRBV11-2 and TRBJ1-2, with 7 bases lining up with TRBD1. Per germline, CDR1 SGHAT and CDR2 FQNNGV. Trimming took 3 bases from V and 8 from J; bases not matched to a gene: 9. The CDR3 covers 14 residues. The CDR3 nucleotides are TGTGCCAGCAGCTTGGCAGGGGGGCTGAACGGCTACACCTTC. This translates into CASSLAGGLNGYTF. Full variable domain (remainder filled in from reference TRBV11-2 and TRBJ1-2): EAGVAQSPRYKIIEKRQSVAFWCNPISGHATLYWYQQILGQGPKLLIQFQNNGVVDDSQLPKDRFSAERLKGVDSTLKIQPAKLEDSAVYLCASSLAGGLNGYTFGSGTRLTVV.